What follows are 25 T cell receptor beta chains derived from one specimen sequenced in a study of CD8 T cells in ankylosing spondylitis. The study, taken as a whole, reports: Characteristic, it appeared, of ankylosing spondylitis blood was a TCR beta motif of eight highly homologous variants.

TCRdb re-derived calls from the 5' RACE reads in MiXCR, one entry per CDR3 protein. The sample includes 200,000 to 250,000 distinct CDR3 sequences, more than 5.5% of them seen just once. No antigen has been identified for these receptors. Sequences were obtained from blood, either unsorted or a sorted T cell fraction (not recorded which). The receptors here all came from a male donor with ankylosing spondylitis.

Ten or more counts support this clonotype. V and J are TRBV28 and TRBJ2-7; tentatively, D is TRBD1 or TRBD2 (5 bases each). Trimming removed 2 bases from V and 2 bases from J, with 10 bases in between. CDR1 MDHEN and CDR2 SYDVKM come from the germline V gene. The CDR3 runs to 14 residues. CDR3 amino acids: CASSLGTFAYEQYF. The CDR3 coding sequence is TGTGCCAGCAGTTTAGGGACCTTTGCCTACGAGCAGTACTTC.

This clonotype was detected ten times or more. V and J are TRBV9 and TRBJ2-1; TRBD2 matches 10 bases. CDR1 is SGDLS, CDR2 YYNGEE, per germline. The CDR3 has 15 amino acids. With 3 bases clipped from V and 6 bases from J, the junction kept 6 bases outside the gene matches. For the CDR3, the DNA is TGTGCCAGCAGCGGACCTAGCGGGAGAAGCAATGAGCAGTTCTTC. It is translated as CASSGPSGRSNEQFF.

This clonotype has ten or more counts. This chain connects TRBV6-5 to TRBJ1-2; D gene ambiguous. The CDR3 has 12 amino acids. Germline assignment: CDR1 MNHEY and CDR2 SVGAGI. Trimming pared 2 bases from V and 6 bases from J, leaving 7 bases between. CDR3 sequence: CASSYIGHGYTF. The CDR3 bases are TGTGCCAGCAGTTACATTGGTCATGGCTACACCTTC.

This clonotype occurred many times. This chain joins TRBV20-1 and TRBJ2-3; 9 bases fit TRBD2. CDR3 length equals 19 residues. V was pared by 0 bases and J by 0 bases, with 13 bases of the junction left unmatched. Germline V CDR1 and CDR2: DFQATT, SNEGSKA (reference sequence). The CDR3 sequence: CSARERLLSSGISTDTQYF. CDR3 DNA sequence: TGCAGTGCTAGAGAACGGTTGTTGTCTAGCGGGATTAGCACAGATACGCAGTATTTT.

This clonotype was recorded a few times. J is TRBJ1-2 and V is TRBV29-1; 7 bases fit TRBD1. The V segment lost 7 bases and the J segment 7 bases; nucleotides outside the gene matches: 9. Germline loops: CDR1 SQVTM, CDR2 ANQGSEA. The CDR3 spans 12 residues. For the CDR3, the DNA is TGCAGCGCACCGACAGGGCACTCTGGCTACACCTTC. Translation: CSAPTGHSGYTF.

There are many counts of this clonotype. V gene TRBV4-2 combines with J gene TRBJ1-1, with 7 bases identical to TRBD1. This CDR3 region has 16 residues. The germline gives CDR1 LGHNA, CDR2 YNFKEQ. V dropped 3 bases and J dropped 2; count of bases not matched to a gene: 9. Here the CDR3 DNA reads TGTGCCAGCAGCCAGTCCGGGACAGCGATAAACACTGAAGCTTTCTTT. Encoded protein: CASSQSGTAINTEAFF.

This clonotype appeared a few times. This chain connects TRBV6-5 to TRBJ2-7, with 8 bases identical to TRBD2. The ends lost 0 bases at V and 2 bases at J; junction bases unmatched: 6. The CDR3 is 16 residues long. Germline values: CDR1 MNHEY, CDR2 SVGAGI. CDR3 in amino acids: CASSYSVGLATYEQYF. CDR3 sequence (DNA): TGTGCCAGCAGTTACTCTGTCGGACTAGCCACCTACGAGCAGTACTTC.

CDR3 protein: CAALERKPSGELFF. Written as DNA, the CDR3 is TGTGCCGCGCTCGAGAGGAAGCCGTCCGGGGAGCTGTTTTTT. The chain combines TRBV2 with TRBJ2-2; D unclear. The V end lost 11 bases, the J end lost 6 bases, and 19 bases lay between the germline ends. The V gene's germline CDR1 is SNHLY and CDR2 FYNNEI. The CDR3 consists of 14 residues.

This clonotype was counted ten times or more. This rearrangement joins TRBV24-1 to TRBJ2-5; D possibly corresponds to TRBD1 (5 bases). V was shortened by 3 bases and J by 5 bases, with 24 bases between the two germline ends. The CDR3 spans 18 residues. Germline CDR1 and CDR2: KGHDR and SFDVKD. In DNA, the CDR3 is TGTGCCACCAGTGATCCCACGAAACCCGGACCCTCAGGGGAGACCCAGTACTTC. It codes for CATSDPTKPGPSGETQYF.

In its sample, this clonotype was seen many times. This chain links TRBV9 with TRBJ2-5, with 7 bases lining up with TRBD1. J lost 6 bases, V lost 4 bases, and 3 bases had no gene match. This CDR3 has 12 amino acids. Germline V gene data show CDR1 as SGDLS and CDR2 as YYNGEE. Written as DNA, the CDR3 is TGTGCCAGCAGCAAGACAGGGAAGACCCAGTACTTC. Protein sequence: CASSKTGKTQYF.

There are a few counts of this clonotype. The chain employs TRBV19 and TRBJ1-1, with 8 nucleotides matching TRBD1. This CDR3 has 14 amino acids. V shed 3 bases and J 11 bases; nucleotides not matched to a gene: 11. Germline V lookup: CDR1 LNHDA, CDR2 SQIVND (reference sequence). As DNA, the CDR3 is TGTGCCAGTAGTATTCAGGGGGCGCATATCGGCGCTTTCTTT. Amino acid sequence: CASSIQGAHIGAFF.

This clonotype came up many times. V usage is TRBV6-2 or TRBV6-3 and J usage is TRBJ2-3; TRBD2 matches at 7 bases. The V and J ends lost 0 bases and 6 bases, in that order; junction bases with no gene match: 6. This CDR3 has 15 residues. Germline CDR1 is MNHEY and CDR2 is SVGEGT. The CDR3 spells CASSYSRLAGDTQYF. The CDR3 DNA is TGTGCCAGCAGTTACTCGAGATTAGCGGGCGATACGCAGTATTTT.

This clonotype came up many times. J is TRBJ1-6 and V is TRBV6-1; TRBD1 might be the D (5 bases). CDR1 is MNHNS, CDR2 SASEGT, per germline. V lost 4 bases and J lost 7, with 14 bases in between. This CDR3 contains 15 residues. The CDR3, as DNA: TGTGCCAGCAGTGGGTCGGGGACGGGCAATTCACCCCTCCACTTT. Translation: CASSGSGTGNSPLHF.

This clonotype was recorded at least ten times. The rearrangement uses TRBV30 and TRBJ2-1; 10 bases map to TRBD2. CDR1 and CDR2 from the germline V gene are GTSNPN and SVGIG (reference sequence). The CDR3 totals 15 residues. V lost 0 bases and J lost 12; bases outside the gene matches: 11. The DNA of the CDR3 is TGTGCCTGGAGTGTACTGCTAGCGGGAGCTTCATCGCAGTTCTTC. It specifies CAWSVLLAGASSQFF.

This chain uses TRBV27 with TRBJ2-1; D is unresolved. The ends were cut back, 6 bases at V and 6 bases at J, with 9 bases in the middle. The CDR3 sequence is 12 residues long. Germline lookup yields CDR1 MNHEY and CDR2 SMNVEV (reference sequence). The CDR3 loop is CASSSTANEQFF. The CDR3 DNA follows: TGTGCCAGCAGCTCGACGGCCAATGAGCAGTTCTTC.

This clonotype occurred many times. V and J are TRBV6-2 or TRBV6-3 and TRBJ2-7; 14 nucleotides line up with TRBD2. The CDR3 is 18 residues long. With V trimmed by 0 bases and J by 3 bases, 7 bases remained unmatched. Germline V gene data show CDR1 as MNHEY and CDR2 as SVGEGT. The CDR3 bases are TGTGCCAGCAGTTACTCCGGGACTAGCGGGAGTGCTCTCTACGAGCAGTACTTC. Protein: CASSYSGTSGSALYEQYF.

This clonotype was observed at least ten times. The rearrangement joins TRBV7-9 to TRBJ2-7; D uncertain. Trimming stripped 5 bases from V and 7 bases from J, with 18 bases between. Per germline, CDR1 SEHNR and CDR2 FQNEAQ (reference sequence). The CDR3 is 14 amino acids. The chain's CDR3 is CASSKDHSLREQYF. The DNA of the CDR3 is TGTGCCAGCAGCAAAGACCACAGCCTACGGGAGCAGTACTTC.

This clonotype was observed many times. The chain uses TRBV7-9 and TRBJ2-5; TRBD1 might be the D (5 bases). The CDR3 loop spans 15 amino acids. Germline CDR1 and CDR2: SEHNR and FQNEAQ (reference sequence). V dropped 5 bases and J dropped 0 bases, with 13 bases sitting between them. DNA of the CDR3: TGTGCCAGCAGCCCCGCGCAGGGTTACCAAGAGACCCAGTACTTC. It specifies CASSPAQGYQETQYF.

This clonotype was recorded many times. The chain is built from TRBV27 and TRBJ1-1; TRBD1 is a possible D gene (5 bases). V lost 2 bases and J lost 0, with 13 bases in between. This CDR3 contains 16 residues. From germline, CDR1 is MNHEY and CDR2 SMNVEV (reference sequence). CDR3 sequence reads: CASSLAGRAMNTEAFF. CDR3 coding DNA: TGTGCCAGCAGTTTAGCAGGGAGGGCCATGAACACTGAAGCTTTCTTT.

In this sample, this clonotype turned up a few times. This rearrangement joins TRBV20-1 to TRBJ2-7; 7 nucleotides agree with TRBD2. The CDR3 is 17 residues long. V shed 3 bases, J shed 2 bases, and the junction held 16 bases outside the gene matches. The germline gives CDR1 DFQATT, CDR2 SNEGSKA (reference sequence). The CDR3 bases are TGCAGTGCTAGTGCCAGGTCAGGCGCGGGAGTAGCCTACGAGCAGTACTTC. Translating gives CSASARSGAGVAYEQYF.

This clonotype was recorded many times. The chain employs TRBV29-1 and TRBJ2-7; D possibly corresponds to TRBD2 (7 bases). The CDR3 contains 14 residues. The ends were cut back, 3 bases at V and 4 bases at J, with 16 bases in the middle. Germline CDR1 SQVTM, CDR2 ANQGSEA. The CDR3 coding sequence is TGCAGCGTTGACCCCCGGGGGGCGGGGTACGAGCAGTACTTC. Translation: CSVDPRGAGYEQYF.

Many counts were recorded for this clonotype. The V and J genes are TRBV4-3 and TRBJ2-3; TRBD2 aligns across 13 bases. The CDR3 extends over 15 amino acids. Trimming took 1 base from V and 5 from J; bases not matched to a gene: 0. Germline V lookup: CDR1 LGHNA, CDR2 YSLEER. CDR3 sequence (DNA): TGCGCCAGCAGCCAAGGACTAGCGGGGGGAGATACGCAGTATTTT. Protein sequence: CASSQGLAGGDTQYF.

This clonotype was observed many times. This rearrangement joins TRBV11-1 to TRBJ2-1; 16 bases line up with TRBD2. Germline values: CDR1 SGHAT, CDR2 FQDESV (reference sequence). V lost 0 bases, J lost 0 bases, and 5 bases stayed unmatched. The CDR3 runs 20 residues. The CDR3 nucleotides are TGTGCCAGCAGCTTAGCCCCGGGACTAGCGGGAGGGGTCTCCTACAATGAGCAGTTCTTC. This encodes CASSLAPGLAGGVSYNEQFF.

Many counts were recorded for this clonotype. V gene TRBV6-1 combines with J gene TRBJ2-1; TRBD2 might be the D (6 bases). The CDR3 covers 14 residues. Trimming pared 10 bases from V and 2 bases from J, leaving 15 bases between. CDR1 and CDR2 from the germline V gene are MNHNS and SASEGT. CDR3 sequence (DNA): TGTGCCATCCGTATGGGGGGTACCTACAATGAGCAGTTCTTC. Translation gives CAIRMGGTYNEQFF.

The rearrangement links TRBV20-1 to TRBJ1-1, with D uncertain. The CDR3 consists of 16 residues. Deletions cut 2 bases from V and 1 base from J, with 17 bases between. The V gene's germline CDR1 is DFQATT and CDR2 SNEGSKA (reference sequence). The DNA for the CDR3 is TGCAGTGCTAGATTGTACGAACGGGCAGGGAACACTGAAGCTTTCTTT. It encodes CSARLYERAGNTEAFF.